The TCR beta chain described here comes from a study of blood T cell repertoires in COVID-19. Study summary: PBMCs, B-cell-depleted T cells, or T cells were the source of the cDNA or gDNA that made up the material.

In the source study's methods: It was from reference gene primer amplification that nucleated cell counts were estimated. Data came from immunoSEQ multiplex PCR; TCRdb stores just in-frame clones and leaves some out. V and J calls and clone size are as listed in that table; D and trimming were resolved from the DNA. The sample carries about 230,000 clones, around 83% recorded once. This CDR3 is 16 amino acids long. Deletions cut 5 bases from V and 8 bases from J, with 22 bases between. The germline V gene has CDR1 MNHEY and CDR2 SMNVEV (reference sequence). Input material: peripheral blood. The chain combines TRBV27 with TRBJ2-1; TRBD2 might be the D (5 bases). The source of this sequence is a woman between 50 and 59 years old with acute or convalescent COVID-19. DNA for the CDR3: TGTGCCAGCAGTCCTCAGCGGCTAGCTAGTTTCGATGAGCAGTTCTTC. It translates to CASSPQRLASFDEQFF.